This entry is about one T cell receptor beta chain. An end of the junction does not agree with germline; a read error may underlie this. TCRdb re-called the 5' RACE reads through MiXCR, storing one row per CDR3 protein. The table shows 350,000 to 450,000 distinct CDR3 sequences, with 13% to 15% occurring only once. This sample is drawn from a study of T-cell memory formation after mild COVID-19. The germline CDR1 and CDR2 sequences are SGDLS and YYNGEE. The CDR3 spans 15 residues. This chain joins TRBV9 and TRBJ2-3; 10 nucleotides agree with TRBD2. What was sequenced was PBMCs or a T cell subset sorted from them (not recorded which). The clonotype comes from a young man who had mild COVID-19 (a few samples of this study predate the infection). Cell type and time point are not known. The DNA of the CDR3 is TGTTCCAGCAGCGTCGAGCGGGGGGGCGGGGATACGCAGTATTTT. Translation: CSSSVERGGGDTQYF.